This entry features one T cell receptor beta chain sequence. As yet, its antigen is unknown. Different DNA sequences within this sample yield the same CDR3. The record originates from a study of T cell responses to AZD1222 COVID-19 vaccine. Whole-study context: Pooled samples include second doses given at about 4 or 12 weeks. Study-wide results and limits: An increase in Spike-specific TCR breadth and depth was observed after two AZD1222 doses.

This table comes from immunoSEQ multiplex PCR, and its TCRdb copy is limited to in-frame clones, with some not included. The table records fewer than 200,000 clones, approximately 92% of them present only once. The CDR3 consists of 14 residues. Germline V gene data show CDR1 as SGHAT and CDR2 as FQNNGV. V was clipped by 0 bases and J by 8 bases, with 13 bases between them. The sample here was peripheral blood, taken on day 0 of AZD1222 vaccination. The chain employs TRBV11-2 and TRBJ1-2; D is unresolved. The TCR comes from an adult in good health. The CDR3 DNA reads TGTGCCAGCAGCTTAGATCGGAGGGCAGGAGGCTACACCTTC. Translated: CASSLDRRAGGYTF.